This entry lists 28 T cell receptor beta chains sequenced from one sample in a study of T cell repertoires in cytomegalovirus infection. TCRdb used MiXCR to reprocess the reads, holding one entry per CDR3 protein. The sample has around 750,000 distinct CDR3 sequences, about 30% seen once. No antigens are known for them. The input for sequencing was cultured CD8+ T cells from PBMCs, taken from culture after CMV antigen stimulation. Receptors originate from a human donor in good health (CMV status not recorded). Some clones in this sample may be carry-over from other donors' samples.

This rearrangement joins TRBV6-1 to TRBJ2-7, with TRBD2 matching over 7 bases. This CDR3 contains 15 residues. CDR1 is MNHNS, CDR2 SASEGT, per germline. The ends lost 5 bases at V and 3 bases at J; junction bases unmatched: 10. CDR3 amino acids: CASSPFTGGDYEQYF. CDR3 nucleotides: TGTGCCAGCAGTCCATTTACGGGGGGAGACTACGAGCAGTACTTC.

This clonotype was seen at least ten times. This chain joins TRBV7-2 and TRBJ2-1, with D maybe TRBD2 (6 bases). The CDR3 is 16 amino acids. V shed 6 bases and J shed 0 bases, with 15 bases lying between them. Germline CDR1 reads SGHTA; CDR2 reads FQGNSA. CDR3 sequence: CASRDGAGSSYNEQFF. DNA for the CDR3: TGTGCCAGCAGGGATGGAGCGGGTAGCTCCTACAATGAGCAGTTCTTC.

The genes are TRBV6-6 and TRBJ2-3; D is perhaps TRBD2 (6 bases). Deletions cut 5 bases from V and 5 bases from J, with 14 bases between. The CDR3 runs to 14 residues. CDR1 and CDR2 (germline): MNHNY, SVGAGI (reference sequence). In DNA, the CDR3 is TGTGCCAGCAGTGCTAGCGTAGTCATAGATACGCAGTATTTT. Amino acid sequence: CASSASVVIDTQYF.

The gene calls are TRBV5-1 and TRBJ2-3; 10 bases align to TRBD1. Germline CDR1 is SGHRS and CDR2 is YFSETQ. The length of the CDR3 is 17 residues. V was clipped by 0 bases and J by 1 base; unmatched bases: 5. The CDR3 nucleotides are TGCGCCAGCAGCTTGGGGGACAGGGGAGTCCGCACAGATACGCAGTATTTT. Translated: CASSLGDRGVRTDTQYF.

This clonotype was seen only a few times. The chain combines TRBV5-4 with TRBJ2-4; 11 bases agree with TRBD2. There are 15 residues in the CDR3. The ends lost 1 base at V and 5 bases at J; junction bases unmatched: 2. In germline, CDR1 is SGHNT, CDR2 YYREEE (reference sequence). CDR3 amino acids: CASSLQLAGENIQYF. CDR3 DNA sequence: TGTGCCAGCAGCTTGCAACTAGCGGGGGAAAACATTCAGTACTTC.

The table lists this clonotype with many counts. The chain links TRBV10-1 to TRBJ2-1, with 9 bases matching TRBD2. V dropped 8 bases and J dropped 9; count of bases not matched to a gene: 14. Germline V gene lookup returns CDR1 WNHNN and CDR2 SYGVQD (reference sequence). The CDR3 is 15 residues long. CDR3 sequence reads: CASFGVGGGVVEQFF. DNA of the CDR3: TGCGCCAGCTTTGGGGTCGGCGGGGGGGTCGTTGAGCAGTTCTTC.

A word on this clonotype: The junction does not match germline at one end; this may be a read error. V gene TRBV28 combines with J gene TRBJ2-4; D might be TRBD1 or TRBD2, each matching 5 bases. This CDR3 has 14 amino acids. Per the germline V gene, CDR1 is MDHEN and CDR2 is SYDVKM. CDR3 sequence (DNA): TGTACCAGCAGTCCTAGGGACCAAACGAACATTCAGTACTTC. It translates to CTSSPRDQTNIQYF.

The rearrangement joins TRBV6-1 to TRBJ1-1; TRBD1 matches at 12 bases. V lost 5 bases, J lost 5 bases, and 9 bases stayed unmatched. The length of the CDR3 is 16 residues. The germline V gene encodes CDR1 MNHNS and CDR2 SASEGT. CDR3 coding DNA: TGTGCCAGCAGTTGGGACAGGGGGCATGGGAAGACTGAAGCTTTCTTT. Its translation: CASSWDRGHGKTEAFF.

This clonotype came up a few times. The chain carries TRBV29-1 and TRBJ1-1; D remains unclear. This CDR3 comprises 12 residues. Germline loops: CDR1 SQVTM, CDR2 ANQGSEA. V was shortened by 8 bases and J by 1 base, with 11 bases between the two germline ends. CDR3 DNA: TGCAGCTCCGAGGAGGGGAACACTGAAGCTTTCTTT. Translating gives CSSEEGNTEAFF.

This chain connects TRBV27 to TRBJ2-7, with 8 bases matching TRBD1. With 6 bases clipped from V and 6 bases from J, the junction kept 4 bases outside the gene matches. There are 12 residues in the CDR3. Germline V lookup: CDR1 MNHEY, CDR2 SMNVEV (reference sequence). CDR3 sequence reads: CASRTGQGEQYV. The CDR3 DNA is TGTGCCAGCAGAACCGGACAGGGCGAGCAGTACGTC.

This clonotype was recorded at least ten times. The chain employs TRBV7-9 and TRBJ2-1; TRBD2 matches 8 bases. The CDR3 sequence is 15 residues long. The germline V gene encodes CDR1 SEHNR and CDR2 FQNEAQ (reference sequence). Trimming at V came to 2 bases and at J to 1 base, leaving 1 base not matched to a gene. In DNA form, the CDR3 reads TGTGCCAGCAGCTTACCGGGGGGGTCCTACAATGAGCAGTTCTTC. Translation gives CASSLPGGSYNEQFF.

The chain joins TRBV20-1 to TRBJ1-6, with no clear D. This CDR3 has 16 residues. The V end was cut by 0 bases, the J end by 1 base, with 10 bases between. Germline CDR1 DFQATT, CDR2 SNEGSKA (reference sequence). The CDR3 reads CSARDRSLSYNSPLHF. CDR3 DNA sequence: TGCAGTGCTAGAGATCGCTCCTTGTCCTATAATTCACCCCTCCACTTT.

This chain uses TRBV6-1 with TRBJ1-2; D may be TRBD1 (6 bases). This CDR3 has 14 amino acids. Trimming shortened V by 7 bases and J by 8 bases, and 20 bases separated the two germline ends. Germline assignment: CDR1 MNHNS and CDR2 SASEGT. CDR3 DNA: TGTGCCAGCAAGAGGGGGGGGTCCCGTGACGGCTACACCTTC. Translating gives CASKRGGSRDGYTF.

This clonotype has more than one count but fewer than ten. The CDR3 region is CASSYVAGWSDEQFF. For the CDR3, the DNA is TGTGCCAGTAGTTACGTGGCGGGGTGGTCCGATGAGCAGTTCTTC. The chain combines TRBV19 with TRBJ2-1, with a tentative D call TRBD2 (6 bases). V gave up 5 bases and J gave up 8 bases, with 19 bases separating them. CDR3 length: 15 amino acids. CDR1 and CDR2 (germline): LNHDA, SQIVND (reference sequence).

This clonotype occurred a few times. The chain uses TRBV6-5 and TRBJ1-6; 12 positions agree with TRBD1. Germline CDR1 is MNHEY and CDR2 is SVGAGI. This CDR3 comprises 13 residues. The J segment lost 16 bases and the V segment lost 10 bases, leaving 11 bases of the junction unmatched. The CDR3 nucleotides are TGTGCCACCTCCGGGACAGGGGGCAAAAATCTCCACTTT. As protein: CATSGTGGKNLHF.

This clonotype was picked up many times. This chain connects TRBV7-6 to TRBJ2-1, with a weak D call TRBD2 (6 bases). The CDR3 loop spans 12 amino acids. V lost 1 base to trimming and J lost 9 bases, with 7 bases between them. Germline CDR1 is SGHVS and CDR2 is FNYEAQ. In nucleotides, the CDR3 is TGTGCCAGCAGCTTAGTCGGGGGTGAGCAGTTCTTC. Its translation is CASSLVGGEQFF.

The V call is TRBV15, the J call TRBJ2-1; weak D call: TRBD1 (5 bases). Between the trimmed V and J ends, which lost 3 bases and 10 bases, there was a span of 19 bases. Per germline, CDR1 LNHNV and CDR2 YYDKDF (reference sequence). The CDR3 totals 15 residues. CDR3 loop: CATSRVKEPRQEQFF. CDR3 in DNA: TGTGCCACCAGCAGGGTTAAAGAACCCCGACAGGAGCAGTTCTTC.

About this clonotype: Its ends do not fully match the called genes, so a read error is possible. The V gene is TRBV5-6, the J gene TRBJ1-2; D remains unclear. The germline V gene has CDR1 SGHDT and CDR2 YYEEEE. The CDR3 spans 14 residues. DNA for the CDR3: TGTGCCAGCAGTTTGGGCACTACGAACTATGGCTACACCTTC. The encoded protein is CASSLGTTNYGYTF.

The rearrangement joins TRBV2 to TRBJ2-5, with D perhaps TRBD1 (6 bases). Trimming pared 7 bases from V and 0 bases from J, leaving 18 bases between. The CDR3 consists of 16 residues. Per germline, CDR1 SNHLY and CDR2 FYNNEI. CDR3 DNA sequence: TGTGCCAGCACCCCAAGGGGGAACTTGGACCAAGAGACCCAGTACTTC. This codes for CASTPRGNLDQETQYF.

This clonotype has a count of ten or more. The chain employs TRBV7-6 and TRBJ2-5, with a possible D match to TRBD1 (6 bases). With 5 bases removed from V and 2 bases from J, the gap between germline ends came to 12 bases. Per germline, CDR1 SGHVS and CDR2 FNYEAQ. The CDR3 runs to 14 residues. CDR3 nucleotide sequence: TGTGCCAGCAGCCCGAAGGGGGTGCAAGAGACCCAGTACTTC. Translating gives CASSPKGVQETQYF. The complete variable domain, with remaining parts taken from reference TRBV7-6 and TRBJ2-5, reads GAGVSQSPRYKVTKRGQDVALRCDPISGHVSLYWYRQALGQGPEFLTYFNYEAQQDKSGLPNDRFSAERPEGSISTLTIQRTEQRDSAMYRCASSPKGVQETQYFGPGTRLLVL.

The rearrangement uses TRBV2 and TRBJ2-1; 11 bases are a match to TRBD1. The CDR3 is made up of 14 amino acids. The V and J ends lost 8 bases and 7 bases, in that order; junction bases with no gene match: 7. CDR1 is SNHLY and CDR2 is FYNNEI in the germline V gene. Here the CDR3 reads CASGWTGGINEQFF. CDR3 in DNA: TGTGCCAGCGGTTGGACAGGGGGCATTAATGAGCAGTTCTTC.

The gene calls are TRBV7-6 and TRBJ2-5; no clear D. Germline V gene lookup returns CDR1 SGHVS and CDR2 FNYEAQ. The V gene lost 5 bases and the J gene lost 4 bases, with 11 bases spanning the gap. There are 13 residues in the CDR3. Here the CDR3 reads CASSKPLSETQYF. The CDR3, as DNA: TGTGCCAGCAGCAAACCCCTGTCAGAGACCCAGTACTTC.

The rearrangement uses TRBV6-5 and TRBJ2-1; TRBD2 matches 11 bases. Germline V gene sequence: CDR1 MNHEY, CDR2 SVGAGI. The length of the CDR3 is 17 residues. V trimming: 0 bases; J trimming: 8 bases; junction bases outside the gene matches: 9. The CDR3 loop reads CASSYSLAGGLEYEQFF. The CDR3 region has the DNA TGTGCCAGCAGTTACTCGCTAGCGGGGGGCCTCGAATATGAGCAGTTCTTC.

The chain carries TRBV28 and TRBJ2-5; 9 nucleotides match TRBD2. V lost 5 bases and J lost 5; bases outside the gene matches: 6. CDR3 length: 14 amino acids. Germline V gene data show CDR1 as MDHEN and CDR2 as SYDVKM. In DNA form, the CDR3 reads TGTGCCAGCAGTACCGCGGGGGGGCGGGAGACCCAGTACTTC. This sequence encodes CASSTAGGRETQYF.

The V call is TRBV27, the J call TRBJ1-2; D gene uncertain. V lost 3 bases and J lost 0, with 5 bases in between. The length of the CDR3 is 13 residues. Germline assignment: CDR1 MNHEY and CDR2 SMNVEV (reference sequence). The CDR3 DNA follows: TGTGCCAGCAGTTTTAATCCTAACTATGGCTACACCTTC. This encodes CASSFNPNYGYTF.

This clonotype was seen just once. This rearrangement joins TRBV19 to TRBJ1-4, with D possibly being TRBD1 (6 bases). Germline lookup yields CDR1 LNHDA and CDR2 SQIVND (reference sequence). Trimming cost V 11 bases and J 5 bases, with 15 bases left between them. The CDR3 extends over 13 amino acids. As DNA, the CDR3 is TGTGCCTCCCTGGGGGGGCGAAATGAAAAACTGTTTTTT. Residues: CASLGGRNEKLFF. The full variable domain, with the rest looked up from reference TRBV19 and TRBJ1-4, is DGGITQSPKYLFRKEGQNVTLSCEQNLNHDAMYWYRQDPGQGLRLIYYSQIVNDFQKGDIAEGYSVSREKKESFPLTVTSAQKNPTAFYLCASLGGRNEKLFFGSGTQLSVL.

This clonotype was recorded a few times. The chain recombines TRBV7-9 with TRBJ2-1; 7 bases are shared with TRBD1. The CDR3 has 13 amino acids. Germline V gene lookup returns CDR1 SEHNR and CDR2 FQNEAQ (reference sequence). The V segment lost 3 bases and the J segment 8 bases; nucleotides outside the gene matches: 4. The CDR3 loop reads CASSFRTGDEQFF. Written as DNA, the CDR3 is TGTGCCAGCAGCTTCAGGACAGGAGATGAGCAGTTCTTC.

This clonotype has a handful of counts. The rearrangement uses TRBV7-2 and TRBJ2-1, with D perhaps TRBD1 (6 bases). Looked up from germline, CDR1 is SGHTA and CDR2 is FQGNSA. Trimming cost V 3 bases and J 9 bases, with 15 bases left between them. The CDR3 has 14 amino acids. CDR3: CASSFGGTISEQFF. Written as DNA, the CDR3 is TGTGCCAGCAGCTTTGGGGGCACCATTAGTGAGCAGTTCTTC.